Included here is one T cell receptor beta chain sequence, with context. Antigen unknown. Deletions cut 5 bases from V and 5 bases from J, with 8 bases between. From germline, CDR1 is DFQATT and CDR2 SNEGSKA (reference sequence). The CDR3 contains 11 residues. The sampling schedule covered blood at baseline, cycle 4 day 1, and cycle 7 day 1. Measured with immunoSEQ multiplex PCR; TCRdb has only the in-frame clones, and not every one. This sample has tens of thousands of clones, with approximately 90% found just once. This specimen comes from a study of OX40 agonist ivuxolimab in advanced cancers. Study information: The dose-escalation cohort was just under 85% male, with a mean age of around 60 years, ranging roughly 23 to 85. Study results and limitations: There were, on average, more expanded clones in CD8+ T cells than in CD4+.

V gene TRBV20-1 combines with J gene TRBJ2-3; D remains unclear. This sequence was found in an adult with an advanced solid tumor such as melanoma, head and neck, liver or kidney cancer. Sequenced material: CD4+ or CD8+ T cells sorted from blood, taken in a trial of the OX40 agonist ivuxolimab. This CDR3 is CSARTGDTQYF. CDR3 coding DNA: TGCAGTGCTCGTACTGGAGATACGCAGTATTTT.